The clone carrying this T cell receptor (beta chain) turned up a few times. The sample belongs to a study of T cell responses to AZD1222 COVID-19 vaccine. Clones were read by immunoSEQ multiplex PCR, and TCRdb kept only the in-frame ones, dropping some. The profile shows about 120,000 clones, approximately 90% of them singletons. Germline values: CDR1 SGHTA, CDR2 FQGNSA. V lost 0 bases, J lost 3 bases, and 18 bases lay in between. The CDR3 sequence is 18 residues long. The V and J genes are TRBV7-2 and TRBJ1-3; TRBD1 is a possible D gene (6 bases). Here the sequenced sample was peripheral blood, taken 28 days after the second AZD1222 dose. This clonotype was obtained from an adult who received the AZD1222 COVID-19 vaccine. The CDR3 sequence is CASSLARGRQVVGNTIYF. As DNA, the CDR3 is TGTGCCAGCAGCTTAGCGCGGGGGAGACAGGTGGTTGGAAACACCATATATTTT.